This T cell receptor beta chain was obtained from a study of T cell changes during pregnancy in multiple sclerosis. The method was immunoSEQ multiplex PCR; TCRdb's version includes in-frame clones alone and lacks a portion of them. The table has approximately 50,000 clones, 85% to 95% seen once; the top ten hold 0.61%. The V and J ends lost 3 bases and 3 bases respectively, with 7 bases between them. Germline V lookup: CDR1 LGHNA, CDR2 YNFKEQ. The CDR3 consists of 13 residues. The receptor's source is a female donor in good health, enrolled as a control in a pregnancy study. The rearrangement uses TRBV4-2 and TRBJ2-3, with D unclear. The input for sequencing was CD4+ T cells from peripheral blood mononuclear cells, taken after pregnancy. For the CDR3, the DNA is TGTGCCAGCAGCCACCCCAGTACAGATACGCAGTATTTT. It encodes CASSHPSTDTQYF.